The 8 T cell receptor beta chains listed next were all sequenced from one sample in a study of cytomegalovirus exposure and HLA in healthy donors. Both 60 Vbeta primers and 13 Jbeta primers went into the PCR. Sequencing was performed with immunoSEQ multiplex PCR; in TCRdb, only in-frame clones are kept and a portion is missing. The table includes about 98,000 clones, about 81% detected once. Source material: PBMCs. The receptors were gathered from a man aged 40-50 years in good health and CMV-seronegative.

The gene calls are TRBV28 and TRBJ1-5, with D maybe TRBD1 (6 bases). V was trimmed by 5 bases and J by 0 bases, leaving 11 bases between them. The CDR3 has 15 amino acids. Per germline, CDR1 MDHEN and CDR2 SYDVKM. Written as DNA, the CDR3 is TGTGCCAGCAGTACTACAGGGATTAGCAATCAGCCCCAGCATTTT. It encodes CASSTTGISNQPQHF. Filled out from reference TRBV28 and TRBJ1-5, the complete variable domain reads DVKVTQSSRYLVKRTGEKVFLECVQDMDHENMFWYRQDPGLGLRLIYFSYDVKMKEKGDIPEGYSVSREKKERFSLILESASTNQTSMYLCASSTTGISNQPQHFGDGTRLSIL.

In its sample, this clone was seen once. The rearrangement uses TRBV5-6 and TRBJ2-7; a weak D match, TRBD1 (6 bases). V was shortened by 0 bases and J by 6 bases, with 13 bases between the two germline ends. In germline, CDR1 is SGHDT, CDR2 YYEEEE. The CDR3 is 14 amino acids. CDR3 protein: CASSLGQEVVEQYF. The CDR3 DNA sequence: TGTGCCAGCAGCTTGGGACAGGAGGTGGTCGAGCAGTACTTC.

This clone was seen only a few times. The CDR3: CASSPGVGYTF. The CDR3 coding sequence is TGTGCCAGCAGTCCCGGAGTTGGCTACACCTTC. The chain couples TRBV6-5 to TRBJ1-2, with D hard to call. CDR3 length: 11 amino acids. Trimming stripped 5 bases from V and 7 bases from J, with 8 bases between. The germline V gene encodes CDR1 MNHEY and CDR2 SVGAGI.

V gene TRBV19 combines with J gene TRBJ1-5; tentative D call: TRBD1 (6 bases). The V and J ends lost 4 bases and 3 bases respectively, with 13 bases between them. The CDR3 is 15 residues long. Germline lookup yields CDR1 LNHDA and CDR2 SQIVND (reference sequence). The chain's CDR3 is CASSNARGINQPQHF. Here the CDR3 DNA reads TGTGCCAGTAGTAACGCTAGGGGGATCAATCAGCCCCAGCATTTT.

This rearrangement joins TRBV2 to TRBJ2-6, with TRBD1 as a possible D gene (5 bases). Germline assignment: CDR1 SNHLY and CDR2 FYNNEI. The CDR3 has 12 residues. V was clipped by 10 bases and J by 3 bases, with 7 bases between them. CDR3 nucleotides: TGTGCCAAGGACAATGGGGCCAACGTCCTGACTTTC. Translated: CAKDNGANVLTF.

The chain links TRBV5-6 to TRBJ1-2; D is possibly TRBD1 (5 bases). Looked up from germline, CDR1 is SGHDT and CDR2 is YYEEEE. The ends were cut back, 4 bases at V and 3 bases at J, with 13 bases in the middle. This CDR3 comprises 14 residues. In nucleotides, the CDR3 is TGTGCCAGCAGCACACCTAAGACAGACTATGGCTACACCTTC. It codes for CASSTPKTDYGYTF.

This chain joins TRBV6-4 and TRBJ2-1; 10 bases are a match to TRBD2. The germline V gene has CDR1 MRHNA and CDR2 SNTAGT. This CDR3 is 15 amino acids long. With 2 bases clipped from V and 6 bases from J, the junction kept 4 bases outside the gene matches. The CDR3 DNA sequence: TGTGCCAGCAGTGACGAAAGCGGGGGGGCCAATGAGCAGTTCTTC. It is translated as CASSDESGGANEQFF.

The chain combines TRBV19 with TRBJ1-5; perhaps TRBD1 as D (5 bases). The germline gives CDR1 LNHDA, CDR2 SQIVND (reference sequence). This CDR3 contains 15 residues. Trimming left V 3 bases short and J 3 bases short, with 12 bases between. Here the CDR3 reads CASSIGGAFNQPQHF. DNA for the CDR3: TGTGCCAGTAGTATTGGTGGGGCGTTCAATCAGCCCCAGCATTTT.